The 26 T cell receptor beta chains in this list originate from one sample, sequenced in a study of molecular identifiers for immune sequencing clone quantification. TCRdb analysed the PCR reads with MiXCR anew, one entry per CDR3 protein. The table includes hundreds of thousands of distinct CDR3 sequences, about 20% detected once. Sequenced sample: naive CD8+ T cells from blood, with Jurkat cell RNA spiked in. Subset: FACS-sorted CD8+CD4-CCR7+CD45RA+ naive T cells. The receptors originated from a human donor in good health. Some libraries in this study had Jurkat cell RNA spiked in.

This clonotype occurred many times. This chain connects TRBV12-3 or TRBV12-4 to TRBJ1-4; a weak D match, TRBD1 (5 bases). The CDR3 is made up of 16 amino acids. V was clipped by 5 bases and J by 6 bases, with 19 bases between them. The DNA of the CDR3 is TGTGCCAGCAGTACCACAGCAGGGCCAGAGGATGAAAAACTGTTTTTT. Protein sequence: CASSTTAGPEDEKLFF.

This clonotype was observed once. A read error may explain this, as a much larger clone is one base away. The V and J genes are TRBV7-9 and TRBJ1-6, with a weak D call TRBD1 (6 bases). CDR3 length equals 15 residues. V was trimmed by 5 bases and J by 9 bases, leaving 17 bases between them. Germline V CDR1 and CDR2: SEHNR, FQNEAQ (reference sequence). The CDR3 DNA reads as TGTGCCAGCAGCCCCTCCGGGACATCGACTTCACCCCTCCACTTT. Protein product: CASSPSGTSTSPLHF.

This clonotype was recorded at least ten times. V is TRBV27 and J is TRBJ2-1, with 9 bases identical to TRBD2. Per the germline V gene, CDR1 is MNHEY and CDR2 is SMNVEV (reference sequence). The CDR3 length is 18 residues. The V gene end was trimmed by 7 bases and the J gene end by 2 bases; junction bases not matched to a gene: 15. The chain's CDR3 is CASNHQGAGGGPYNEQFF. The CDR3 coding sequence is TGTGCCAGCAACCACCAAGGGGCGGGAGGGGGTCCCTACAATGAGCAGTTCTTC.

This clonotype came up many times. The V gene is TRBV19, the J gene TRBJ2-7; no reliable D call. Per germline, CDR1 LNHDA and CDR2 SQIVND (reference sequence). V lost 10 bases, J lost 2 bases, and 9 bases lay in between. CDR3 length equals 11 residues. CDR3 loop: CATSEAYEQYF. DNA for the CDR3: TGTGCCACTTCCGAAGCCTACGAGCAGTACTTC.

The chain is built from TRBV9 and TRBJ2-3, with 8 bases lining up with TRBD2. V shed 0 bases and J 0 bases; nucleotides not matched to a gene: 6. In germline, CDR1 is SGDLS, CDR2 YYNGEE. This CDR3 has 17 amino acids. The DNA of the CDR3 is TGTGCCAGCAGCGTAGGTAGCACTAGCGGAAGCACAGATACGCAGTATTTT. It encodes CASSVGSTSGSTDTQYF.

This clonotype was picked up a small number of times. The chain links TRBV14 to TRBJ2-1, with TRBD2 matching 7 bases. Germline V lookup: CDR1 SGHDN, CDR2 FVKESK. The CDR3 is 18 residues long. The trim removed 5 bases at V and 7 bases at J, leaving 20 bases unmatched. CDR3 region: CASSYLPPIIGRSNEQFF. CDR3 bases: TGTGCCAGCAGCTACTTGCCCCCGATTATCGGGAGGTCGAATGAGCAGTTCTTC.

This sequence joins TRBV6-2 or TRBV6-3 and TRBJ2-7, with D unclear. Germline-derived CDR1 and CDR2 are MNHEY and SVGEGT. The V end was cut by 6 bases, the J end by 5 bases, with 17 bases between. CDR3 length: 14 residues. CDR3 sequence reads: CASSQVLVPDEQYF. As DNA, the CDR3 is TGTGCCAGCAGCCAGGTTCTCGTGCCTGACGAGCAGTACTTC.

This clonotype was picked up many times. J is TRBJ2-2 and V is TRBV19, with 13 nucleotides matching TRBD2. The CDR3 has 17 amino acids. V gave up 6 bases and J gave up 0 bases; unmatched junction bases: 4. Germline CDR1 and CDR2: LNHDA and SQIVND (reference sequence). The chain's CDR3 is CASSLGLAGTNTGELFF. CDR3 DNA sequence: TGTGCCAGTAGCCTGGGACTAGCGGGAACGAACACCGGGGAGCTGTTTTTT.

As for this clonotype: A read error may explain this, as a much larger clone is one base away. This sequence joins TRBV2 and TRBJ1-2; no firm D call. There are 13 residues in the CDR3. The germline V gene encodes CDR1 SNHLY and CDR2 FYNNEI. This CDR3 reads CASSDTTNYGYAF. For the CDR3, the DNA is TGTGCCAGCAGTGACACTACTAACTATGGCTACGCCTTC.

The chain combines TRBV6-5 with TRBJ2-1, with 14 bases matching TRBD2. The V gene end was trimmed by 7 bases and the J gene end by 8 bases; junction bases not matched to a gene: 10. The CDR3 is 16 amino acids. Germline-derived CDR1 and CDR2 are MNHEY and SVGAGI. The CDR3 sequence is CASNPSGTSGGDEQFF. In DNA, the CDR3 is TGTGCCAGCAACCCCTCCGGGACTAGCGGGGGCGATGAGCAGTTCTTC.

This sequence joins TRBV27 and TRBJ2-7; D might be TRBD1 or TRBD2, each matching 5 bases. This CDR3 is built from 15 residues. Germline loops: CDR1 MNHEY, CDR2 SMNVEV (reference sequence). V lost 5 bases and J lost 1, with 15 bases in between. CDR3 amino acids: CASSVLWGRSYEQYF. The CDR3 DNA sequence: TGTGCCAGCAGTGTCCTTTGGGGACGATCCTACGAGCAGTACTTC.

For this clonotype: This clone may be a read error of a much larger clone one base away. This chain links TRBV11-2 with TRBJ2-7; D call uncertain. From germline, CDR1 is SGHAT and CDR2 FQNNGV. The CDR3 spans 13 residues. CDR3 sequence reads: CGSSPGMTYEQYF. CDR3 sequence (DNA): TGTGGCAGCAGCCCCGGTATGACCTACGAGCAGTACTTC.

This clonotype occurred many times. The chain couples TRBV20-1 to TRBJ1-5, with D unclear. V shed 6 bases and J shed 4 bases, with 19 bases lying between them. Germline V CDR1 and CDR2: DFQATT, SNEGSKA (reference sequence). This CDR3 region has 15 residues. The CDR3 sequence is CSATRIGQPNQPQHF. CDR3 nucleotide sequence: TGCAGTGCCACACGGATCGGGCAGCCGAATCAGCCCCAGCATTTT.

The V and J genes are TRBV11-2 and TRBJ2-2; 7 bases are shared with TRBD1. There are 16 residues in the CDR3. Losses at the gene ends were 5 bases for V and 1 base for J; bases not matched to a gene: 7. CDR1 SGHAT and CDR2 FQNNGV come from the germline V gene. This CDR3 reads CASSQGQDLNTGELFF. Written as DNA, the CDR3 is TGTGCCAGCAGCCAAGGACAGGACCTGAACACCGGGGAGCTGTTTTTT.

This clonotype appeared many times. CDR3 residues: CASKGGQGYGYTF. The CDR3 coding sequence is TGTGCCAGCAAGGGCGGGCAGGGATATGGCTACACCTTC. The V and J genes are TRBV5-6 and TRBJ1-2, with a possible D match to TRBD1 (5 bases). Trimming took off 6 bases at V and 5 bases at J, with 14 bases between the two ends. Germline V gives CDR1 SGHDT, CDR2 YYEEEE. CDR3 size: 13 residues. Full variable domain (outside the CDR3, taken from reference TRBV5-6 and TRBJ1-2): DAGVTQSPTHLIKTRGQQVTLRCSPKSGHDTVSWYQQALGQGPQFIFQYYEEEERQRGNFPDRFSGHQFPNYSSELNVNALLLGDSALYLCASKGGQGYGYTFGSGTRLTVV.

This clonotype was found many times. The chain links TRBV7-9 to TRBJ2-7; 12 nucleotides agree with TRBD1. V dropped 8 bases and J dropped 3; count of bases not matched to a gene: 14. CDR3 length: 17 amino acids. CDR1 and CDR2 (germline): SEHNR, FQNEAQ (reference sequence). In nucleotides, the CDR3 is TGTGCCAGCGGCGCTCCAACCGGGACAGGGGGCTTCTACGAGCAGTACTTC. It is translated as CASGAPTGTGGFYEQYF.

This clonotype was detected many times. This chain links TRBV30 with TRBJ2-2; D possibly corresponds to TRBD1 (5 bases). CDR1 and CDR2 from the germline V gene are GTSNPN and SVGIG (reference sequence). The CDR3 is 14 amino acids. Trimming shortened V by 3 bases and J by 4 bases, and 12 bases separated the two germline ends. The CDR3 protein is CAWSDSLPTGELFF. The CDR3 nucleotides are TGTGCCTGGAGCGACAGCCTTCCCACCGGGGAGCTGTTTTTT. The full variable domain, its missing parts supplied by reference TRBV30 and TRBJ2-2, is SQTIHQWPATLVQPVGSPLSLECTVEGTSNPNLYWYRQAAGRGLQLLFYSVGIGQISSEVPQNLSASRPQDRQFILSSKKLLLSDSGFYLCAWSDSLPTGELFFGEGSRLTVL.

For this clonotype: Since a much larger clone is just one base distant, this may be a read error. This chain connects TRBV10-2 to TRBJ2-3; 9 bases line up with TRBD2. V shed 3 bases and J 4 bases; nucleotides not matched to a gene: 5. Germline V gives CDR1 WSHSY, CDR2 SAAADI. The CDR3 extends over 15 amino acids. As DNA, the CDR3 is TGCGCCAGCAGTGATGGCGGGGGGGTATCAGATACGCAGTATTTT. It translates to CASSDGGGVSDTQYF.

This clonotype was seen more than once but under ten times. The V gene is TRBV4-3, the J gene TRBJ2-1; no firm D call. The CDR3 sequence is 16 residues long. CDR1 is LGHNA and CDR2 is YSLEER in the germline V gene. V shed 0 bases and J shed 0 bases, with 9 bases lying between them. In DNA form, the CDR3 reads TGCGCCAGCAGCCAAGACACGGCCTCCTCCTACAATGAGCAGTTCTTC. Translation gives CASSQDTASSYNEQFF.

The chain joins TRBV3-2 to TRBJ2-2. TRBV3-2 is labeled a pseudogene. This CDR3 contains 17 residues. The CDR3 loop is CASSQKRLVGFTGELFF. The CDR3 DNA sequence: TGTGCCAGCAGCCAGAAACGGCTCGTTGGATTCACCGGGGAGCTGTTTTTT.

This clonotype has ten or more counts. The rearrangement links TRBV20-1 to TRBJ1-1, with 9 bases lining up with TRBD1. The CDR3 runs 15 residues. From germline, CDR1 is DFQATT and CDR2 SNEGSKA (reference sequence). The ends lost 6 bases at V and 1 base at J; junction bases unmatched: 9. In DNA, the CDR3 is TGCAGTGCCAGTAGTCTGGACAGGGGGAACACTGAAGCTTTCTTT. Amino acids: CSASSLDRGNTEAFF.

This clonotype was seen repeatedly, ten times or more. V gene TRBV12-3 or TRBV12-4 combines with J gene TRBJ1-1, with D perhaps TRBD1 (5 bases). V lost 5 bases and J lost 6, with 16 bases in between. The CDR3 has 14 amino acids. The CDR3 region is CASSPSGRGAEAFF. Here the CDR3 DNA reads TGTGCCAGCAGTCCCAGTGGTAGGGGCGCTGAAGCTTTCTTT.

As for this clonotype: A much larger clone differs by one base, so this may be a read error. As the CDR3 is not closed by the conserved phenylalanine or tryptophan, this likely results from a read error. V gene TRBV5-4 combines with J gene TRBJ2-5; 8 nucleotides line up with TRBD2. CDR1 and CDR2 (germline): SGHNT, YYREEE (reference sequence). The CDR3 runs to 15 residues. The junction had 4 bases not matched to a gene; V was cut back by 0 bases and J by 3 bases. The DNA of the CDR3 is TGTGCCAGCAGCTTGGCAATAGCGGGAAAAGAGACCCAGTACCTC. This encodes CASSLAIAGKETQYL.

This chain links TRBV11-3 with TRBJ2-1, with D unclear. Germline lookup yields CDR1 SGHNT and CDR2 YENEEA. V lost 0 bases and J lost 4, with 10 bases in between. This CDR3 is 15 amino acids long. The DNA of the CDR3 is TGTGCCAGCAGCTTAGATTATGGGCTTTACAATGAGCAGTTCTTC. Amino acids: CASSLDYGLYNEQFF.

This clonotype was recorded many times. V is TRBV12-3 or TRBV12-4 and J is TRBJ1-2; a possible D gene is TRBD1 (5 bases). The CDR3 runs 14 residues. Trimming cost V 7 bases and J 4 bases, with 16 bases left between them. CDR3: CASTDGAGVYGYTF. CDR3 DNA: TGTGCCAGCACCGATGGGGCAGGCGTCTATGGCTACACCTTC.

The rearrangement uses TRBV6-2 or TRBV6-3 and TRBJ1-2; D is undetermined. Trimming stripped 0 bases from V and 2 bases from J, with 7 bases between. The germline gives CDR1 MNHEY, CDR2 SVGEGT. The CDR3 totals 14 residues. CDR3 nucleotides: TGTGCCAGCAGTTACTCGTTCGGCAACTATGGCTACACCTTC. Amino acid sequence: CASSYSFGNYGYTF.